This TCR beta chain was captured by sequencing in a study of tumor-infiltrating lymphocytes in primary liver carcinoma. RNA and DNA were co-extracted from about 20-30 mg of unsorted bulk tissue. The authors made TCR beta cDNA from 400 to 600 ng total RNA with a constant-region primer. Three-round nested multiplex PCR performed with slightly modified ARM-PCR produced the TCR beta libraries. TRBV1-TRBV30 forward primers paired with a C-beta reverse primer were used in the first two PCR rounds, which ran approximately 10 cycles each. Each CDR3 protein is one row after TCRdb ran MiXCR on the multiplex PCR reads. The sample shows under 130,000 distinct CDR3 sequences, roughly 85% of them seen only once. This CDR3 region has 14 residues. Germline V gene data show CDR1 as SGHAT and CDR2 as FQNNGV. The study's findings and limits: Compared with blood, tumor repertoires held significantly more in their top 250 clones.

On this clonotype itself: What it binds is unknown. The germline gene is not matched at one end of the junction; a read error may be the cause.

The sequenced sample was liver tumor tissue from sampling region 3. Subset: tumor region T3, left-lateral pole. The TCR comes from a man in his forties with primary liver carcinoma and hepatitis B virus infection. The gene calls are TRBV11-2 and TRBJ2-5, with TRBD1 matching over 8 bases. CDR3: CAISLYRDRETQYF. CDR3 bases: TGTGCCATCAGCTTATACAGGGACAGGGAGACCCAGTACTTC.